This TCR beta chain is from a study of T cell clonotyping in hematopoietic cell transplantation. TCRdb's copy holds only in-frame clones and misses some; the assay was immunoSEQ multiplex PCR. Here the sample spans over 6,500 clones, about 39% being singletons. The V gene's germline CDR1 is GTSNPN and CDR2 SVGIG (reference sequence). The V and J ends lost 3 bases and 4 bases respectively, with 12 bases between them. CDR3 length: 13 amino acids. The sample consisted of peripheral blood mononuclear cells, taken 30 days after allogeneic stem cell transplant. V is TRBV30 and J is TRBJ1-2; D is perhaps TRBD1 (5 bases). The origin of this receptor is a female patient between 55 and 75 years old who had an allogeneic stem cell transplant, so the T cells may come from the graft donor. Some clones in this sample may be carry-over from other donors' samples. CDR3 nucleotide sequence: TGTGCCTGGAGAAGGGGTTTCGGCTATGGCTACACCTTC. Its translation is CAWRRGFGYGYTF.